A selection of T cell receptor beta chains follows, all from one sample in a study of shared clonotypes between healthy human individuals. This table comes from immunoSEQ multiplex PCR, and its TCRdb copy is limited to in-frame clones, with some not included. In the table there are about 530,000 clones, 75% to 80% of which are singletons. Sequencing was done on a sample of PBMCs. The receptors come from a woman between 35 and 50 years old in good health. Some clones in this sample may be carry-over from other donors' samples. CDR3s include the opening cysteine and the closing phenylalanine or tryptophan. A D gene is named only where the DNA matches it firmly. A clone size is listed for some rows: how often the clone was seen (once, few, many), or a class if it is expanded.

J	size	D	V	DNA	CDR3
TRBJ2-5	few	.	TRBV9	TGTGCCAGCAGCGTAGTTCAGGGCGGGCAAGAGACCCAGTACTTC	CASSVVQGGQETQYF
TRBJ2-5	.	TRBD2	TRBV5-1	TGCGCCAGCAGCCGGGGAGGGGACCTCGAGACCCAGTACTTC	CASSRGGDLETQYF
TRBJ2-7	few	.	TRBV7-8	TGTGCCAGCTCCGGACATCGATACGAGCAGTACTTC	CASSGHRYEQYF
TRBJ2-7	.	.	TRBV18	TGTGCCAGCCAGGGGTTGGGCTCCTACGAGCAGTACTTC	CASQGLGSYEQYF
TRBJ2-1	.	TRBD1	TRBV5-6	TGTGCCAGCAGCCACCCGGGACAGGGGTTCACTGAGCAGTTCTTC	CASSHPGQGFTEQFF
TRBJ1-4	.	TRBD1	TRBV27	TGTGCCAGCAGTCATTACAGGGGGCGCAAGGAAAAACTGTTTTTT	CASSHYRGRKEKLFF
TRBJ2-3	once	.	TRBV5-1	TGCGCCAGCAGCCGACTACTAGCCGGGGAATCCCATACGCAGTATTTT	CASSRLLAGESHTQYF
TRBJ2-3	.	.	TRBV4-3	TGCGCCAGCAGCCAAGATCGGGATACGCAGTATTTT	CASSQDRDTQYF
TRBJ1-2	.	.	TRBV18	TGTGCCAGCTCACCATCCGGCCGGAAAAACTATGGCTACACCTTC	CASSPSGRKNYGYTF
TRBJ1-4	.	.	TRBV28	TGTGCCAGCAGCTCCCTTGCGGAGCGGGCCATTAATGAAAAACTGTTTTTT	CASSSLAERAINEKLFF
TRBJ2-6	.	TRBD1	TRBV18	TGTGCCAGCTCACCACTTGGGACAGGGGACCTCTCTGGGGCCAACGTCCTGACTTTC	CASSPLGTGDLSGANVLTF
TRBJ1-2	few	.	TRBV5-4	TGTGCCAGCAGCTTTGACGGGAACTATGGCTACACCTTC	CASSFDGNYGYTF
TRBJ2-3	.	TRBD2	TRBV6-6	TGTGCCAGCAGTTACACCCGACTAGCCTCAGATACGCAGTATTTT	CASSYTRLASDTQYF
TRBJ2-1	.	TRBD2	TRBV27	TGTGCCAGCTCTGGACTAGCGGGAGTTACCAATGAGCAGTTCTTC	CASSGLAGVTNEQFF
TRBJ2-7	.	TRBD1	TRBV6-5	TGTGCCAGCAGGAGAGGGACAGGGATCTACGAGCAGTACTTC	CASRRGTGIYEQYF
TRBJ2-5	.	.	TRBV5-1	TGCGCCAGCAGCTTCCGGGACACCCAAGAGACCCAGTACTTC	CASSFRDTQETQYF
TRBJ1-1	.	.	TRBV9	TGTGCCAGCAGCGTAGCGAGGGGCGCTTGGAACACTGAAGCTTTCTTT	CASSVARGAWNTEAFF
TRBJ2-7	few	TRBD2	TRBV5-6	TGTGCCAGCAGCTGGGTAGCGGGGGGGATCTACGAGCAGTACTTC	CASSWVAGGIYEQYF
TRBJ2-3	.	.	TRBV2	TGTGCCAGCAGTAAGGTCCTTGAGGGAGATACGCAGTATTTT	CASSKVLEGDTQYF
TRBJ1-1	.	.	TRBV19	TGTGCCAGTAGTACGGATTACACTGAAGCTTTCTTT	CASSTDYTEAFF
TRBJ1-5	once	.	TRBV6-5	TGTGCCAGCAGTTACAGTCGGAGCAATCAGCCCCAGCATTTT	CASSYSRSNQPQHF
TRBJ2-7	.	TRBD1	TRBV7-2	TGTGCCAGCAGCTATTACAGGGGCACCTACGAGCAGTACTTC	CASSYYRGTYEQYF
TRBJ2-1	.	TRBD2	TRBV27	TGTGAAAACCGGGCTAGCGGTGACAATGAGCAGTTCTTC	CENRASGDNEQFF
TRBJ2-2	.	.	TRBV7-8	TGTGCCAGCAGCTTAGCGTATCTTATTACCGGGGAGCTGTTTTTT	CASSLAYLITGELFF
TRBJ2-2	.	.	TRBV30	TGTGCCTGGACAGGGGCTAGGTACACCGGGGAGCTGTTTTTT	CAWTGARYTGELFF
TRBJ1-1	few	.	TRBV2	TGTGCCAGCAAGAGGGGTAGGACTGAAGCTTTCTTT	CASKRGRTEAFF
TRBJ2-1	.	TRBD2	TRBV5-1	TGCGCCAGCAGCTTGGAAGCGGGAGGGCCACTTGAGCAGTTCTTC	CASSLEAGGPLEQFF
TRBJ1-4	few	.	TRBV5-6	TGTGCCAGCAGCCGATATAGGGCTAATGAAAAACTGTTTTTT	CASSRYRANEKLFF
TRBJ1-2	.	.	TRBV5-1	TGCGCCAGCAGCTTGCATTTGGCGGGGTATGGCTACACCTTC	CASSLHLAGYGYTF
TRBJ2-5	.	TRBD2	TRBV9	TGTGCCAGCAGCGTAGTGCCAGGACTAGCCGGGGAGACCCAGTACTTC	CASSVVPGLAGETQYF
TRBJ2-2	.	.	TRBV7-9	TGTGCCAGCAGATCCCACAAGGGGGAGCTGTTTTTT	CASRSHKGELFF
TRBJ1-2	.	TRBD1	TRBV27	TGTGCCAGCAGGGCCGGGACAGCTTCCTTCTATGGCTACACCTTC	CASRAGTASFYGYTF
TRBJ2-2	.	TRBD1	TRBV7-2	TGTGCCAGCAGCTTATGGGCCACAGGGGGCGCGGGCACCGGGGAGCTGTTTTTT	CASSLWATGGAGTGELFF
TRBJ1-5	once	.	TRBV11-2	TGTGCCAGCAGCTTAGAAGGACAGCCCCAGCATTTT	CASSLEGQPQHF
TRBJ2-3	.	TRBD2	TRBV18	TGTGCCAGCTCATTTCGGACTAGCGGGAGTGTTAAAGATACGCAGTATTTT	CASSFRTSGSVKDTQYF
TRBJ1-3	.	.	TRBV30	TGTGCCCGGCGGAGCCGCTCTGGAAACACCATATATTTT	CARRSRSGNTIYF
TRBJ2-3	.	TRBD1	TRBV9	TGTGCCAGCAGCGTAGATGCAGGGGGCGCTAGATATACGCAGTATTTT	CASSVDAGGARYTQYF
TRBJ1-1	.	.	TRBV6-1	TGTGCCAGCAGTTATTACACTGAAGCTTTCTTT	CASSYYTEAFF
TRBJ2-7	once	TRBD2	TRBV7-3	TGTGCCAGCAGCCCATCGGGAGGGTCCTACGAGCAGTACTTC	CASSPSGGSYEQYF
TRBJ2-5	.	.	TRBV29-1	TGCAGCGTTGAAGCTCTCCCCCAGATCCTCCAAGAGACCCAGTACTTC	CSVEALPQILQETQYF
TRBJ1-4	.	.	TRBV19	TGTGCCAGTAGTGAACGCACGGTAGCAACTAATGAAAAACTGTTTTTT	CASSERTVATNEKLFF
TRBJ2-7	.	TRBD1	TRBV10-2	TGCGCCAGCAAAGGACAGGGGTTGGTAGCCGAGCAGTACTTC	CASKGQGLVAEQYF
TRBJ2-1	once	.	TRBV28	TGTGCCAGCAGTTTTTCCGGGGTTACCTACAATGAGCAGTTCTTC	CASSFSGVTYNEQFF
TRBJ2-7	.	TRBD2	TRBV7-9	TGTGCCAGCAGCAGCTCAAGTGGGACTAACTACGAGCAGTACTTC	CASSSSSGTNYEQYF
TRBJ2-3	.	.	TRBV2	TGTGCCAGCAGTGAATACGGGGTAGGCACAGATACGCAGTATTTT	CASSEYGVGTDTQYF
TRBJ2-1	.	TRBD1	TRBV5-1	TGCGCCAGCAGCTTCCAGGGGGCGGGCGGGGATGAGCAGTTCTTC	CASSFQGAGGDEQFF
TRBJ1-4	few	TRBD1	TRBV27	TGTGCCAGCAGGTCCGGGACAGTGAATGAAAAACTGTTTTTT	CASRSGTVNEKLFF
TRBJ2-3	.	.	TRBV5-4	TGTGCCAGCAGCTTGGCTGGTGTCGCGGGAAGGTTGACAGATACGCAGTATTTT	CASSLAGVAGRLTDTQYF
TRBJ2-5	.	.	TRBV15	TGTGCCACCAGCAGAGGGGGGGAGTGGGAGACCCAGTACTTC	CATSRGGEWETQYF
TRBJ2-7	once	.	TRBV5-1	TGCGCCAGCAGCTTGGCTCCAGGGGCGAGCTACGAGCAGTACTTC	CASSLAPGASYEQYF
TRBJ1-4	.	TRBD1	TRBV28	TGTGCCAGCAGTTTAGGGACAGGGACCCAAAAACTGTTTTTT	CASSLGTGTQKLFF
TRBJ1-2	many	.	TRBV19	TGTGCCAGTAGTATGAGTTTTAGACTCACCCAACCTAGGGACTATGGCTACACCTTC	CASSMSFRLTQPRDYGYTF
TRBJ1-1	.	.	TRBV21-1	TGTGCCAGCAGCAAAGGGACCTACAGGGTGTGGACTGAAGCTTTCTTT	CASSKGTYRVWTEAFF
TRBJ1-4	.	.	TRBV9	TGTGCCAGCAACCGGGGGTCCCTAGGTGAAAAACTGTTTTTT	CASNRGSLGEKLFF
TRBJ2-1	.	.	TRBV6-6	TGTGCCATAGCTACAGGGACTGAGCAGTTCTTC	CAIATGTEQFF